The 11 T cell receptor beta chains below come from one sample, sequenced in a study of shared clonotypes between healthy human individuals. The table came from immunoSEQ multiplex PCR; TCRdb's copy has only in-frame clones and leaves some out. This sample yields about 680,000 clones, of which 73% are seen a single time; around 2% belongs to the top ten. The source material was memory CD4+ T cells sorted from blood. Subset meaning: CD45RA-negative fraction. The receptors shown here come from a woman aged 30 to 39 in good health.

This clone was counted many times. This chain connects TRBV6-1 to TRBJ1-4, with a weak D call TRBD1 (6 bases). Trimming removed 4 bases at V and 5 bases at J, with 23 bases between. The CDR3 loop spans 18 amino acids. Germline CDR1 is MNHNS and CDR2 is SASEGT. CDR3 sequence (DNA): TGTGCCAGCAGTGTCGTTGGGGGCGAGTGGGCCCAAAATGAAAAACTGTTTTTT. It is translated as CASSVVGGEWAQNEKLFF.

In its sample, this clone was seen a few times. CDR3 residues: CASSESPPGGPTDTQYF. In nucleotides, the CDR3 is TGCGCCAGCAGTGAGTCTCCGCCGGGAGGGCCGACAGATACGCAGTATTTT. The chain couples TRBV10-1 to TRBJ2-3; 8 positions match TRBD2. The CDR3 spans 17 residues. Germline V gene data show CDR1 as WNHNN and CDR2 as SYGVQD (reference sequence). The V segment lost 0 bases and the J segment 3 bases; nucleotides outside the gene matches: 8.

The chain employs TRBV5-1 and TRBJ2-4; D may be TRBD1 (5 bases). V lost 0 bases, J lost 8 bases, and 15 bases lay in between. CDR1 is SGHRS, CDR2 YFSETQ, per germline. This CDR3 has 15 residues. The CDR3, as DNA: TGCGCCAGCAGCTTGGATGGGGCCCCTGGAGACATTCAGTACTTC. Encoded protein: CASSLDGAPGDIQYF.

This clone was seen only once. The rearrangement joins TRBV5-1 to TRBJ2-5, with 8 bases that match TRBD1. The CDR3 totals 18 residues. From germline, CDR1 is SGHRS and CDR2 YFSETQ. Trimming removed 2 bases from V and 3 bases from J; junction bases left unmatched: 15. CDR3 amino acids: CASSLGQGGQGMEETQYF. The CDR3 nucleotides are TGCGCCAGCAGCTTAGGACAGGGCGGGCAAGGGATGGAAGAGACCCAGTACTTC.

The chain carries TRBV7-8 and TRBJ2-7; unclear D gene. The CDR3 runs to 11 residues. V dropped 4 bases and J dropped 4 bases, with 5 bases sitting between them. Per germline, CDR1 SGHVS and CDR2 FQNEAQ. CDR3 DNA: TGTGCCAGCAGCTCCCTATACGAGCAGTACTTC. Encoded protein: CASSSLYEQYF.

Regarding this clone: The sample contains more than one DNA sequence encoding this CDR3. The chain has TRBV11-3 and TRBJ2-1; 10 positions match TRBD2. The germline CDR1 and CDR2 sequences are SGHNT and YENEEA. Trimming cost V 5 bases and J 5 bases; bases outside gene matches: 6. The CDR3 is 15 residues long. CDR3: CASSPGTSVNNEQFF. The CDR3 region has the DNA TGTGCCAGCAGCCCCGGGACTAGCGTCAACAATGAGCAGTTCTTC. Looking up the rest from reference TRBV11-3 and TRBJ2-1 gives the full variable domain: EAGVVQSPRYKIIEKKQPVAFWCNPISGHNTLYWYLQNLGQGPELLIRYENEEAVDDSQLPKDRFSAERLKGVDSTLKIQPAELGDSAVYLCASSPGTSVNNEQFFGPGTRLTVL.

Details on this clone: Other DNA sequences in the same sample also yield this CDR3. This chain uses TRBV18 with TRBJ2-3; D is unclear. Looked up from germline, CDR1 is KGHSH and CDR2 is LQKENI. The CDR3 has 12 residues. V shed 3 bases and J shed 3 bases, with 4 bases lying between them. CDR3 in DNA: TGTGCCAGCTCACCTTCGACAGATACGCAGTATTTT. Amino acid sequence: CASSPSTDTQYF. The variable domain in full, with the rest retrieved from reference TRBV18 and TRBJ2-3, is NAGVMQNPRHLVRRRGQEARLRCSPMKGHSHVYWYRQLPEEGLKFMVYLQKENIIDESGMPKERFSAEFPKEGPSILRIQQVVRGDSAAYFCASSPSTDTQYFGPGTRLTVL.

The rearrangement links TRBV19 to TRBJ1-1; D is unresolved. The length of the CDR3 is 16 residues. Germline CDR1 reads LNHDA; CDR2 reads SQIVND (reference sequence). Trimming took 6 bases from V and 2 from J, leaving 19 bases between them. CDR3 in DNA: TGTGCCAGTAGGACATTGACTCAAGGACTTAACACTGAAGCTTTCTTT. Its protein is CASRTLTQGLNTEAFF.

The table lists this clone with a few counts. This chain connects TRBV10-1 to TRBJ2-2; D is possibly TRBD2 (6 bases). Germline CDR1 reads WNHNN; CDR2 reads SYGVQD (reference sequence). V shed 3 bases and J shed 7 bases, with 9 bases lying between them. The CDR3 is 13 amino acids. CDR3 coding DNA: TGCGCCAGCAGTGAACGGGAGTACGGGGAGCTGTTTTTT. Its translation: CASSEREYGELFF.

The chain uses TRBV4-1 and TRBJ2-7; D gene ambiguous. CDR1 and CDR2 (germline): MGHRA, YSYEKL. V gave up 1 base and J gave up 0 bases, with 13 bases separating them. The CDR3 extends over 16 amino acids. CDR3 sequence: CASSQAPDFSSYEQYF. CDR3 DNA: TGCGCCAGCAGCCAAGCGCCAGACTTTAGCTCCTACGAGCAGTACTTC.

V usage is TRBV5-4 and J usage is TRBJ1-2; 8 bases align to TRBD1. Germline CDR1 is SGHNT and CDR2 is YYREEE (reference sequence). The CDR3 runs 13 residues. V dropped 2 bases and J dropped 10; count of bases not matched to a gene: 7. This CDR3 reads CASSFQGARNYTF. In DNA form, the CDR3 reads TGTGCCAGCAGCTTCCAGGGGGCGCGTAACTACACCTTC.